This T cell receptor beta chain was recovered during a study of cytomegalovirus exposure and HLA in healthy donors. PCR amplification relied on 60 Vbeta primers (plus 13 Jbeta primers). Here immunoSEQ multiplex PCR was the method, and the copy in TCRdb shows in-frame clones only, minus some. Its clone listing holds fewer than 85,000 clones. V lost 4 bases, J lost 5 bases, and 11 bases lay in between. CDR3 size: 13 residues. The germline gives CDR1 SGHTA, CDR2 FQGTGA. Material: PBMCs. V gene TRBV7-3 combines with J gene TRBJ2-5; D remains ambiguous. This sequence was found in a man aged 25-45 years in good health and CMV-seronegative. In DNA, the CDR3 is TGTGCCAGCAGCTATTCCCCTCGGGAGACCCAGTACTTC. It specifies CASSYSPRETQYF.